This T cell receptor (beta chain) comes out of a study of naive and memory T cell subsets. This clonotype has ten or more counts. For blood and skin samples, reverse transcription used TCR alpha and beta constant primers. TCRdb re-analysed the 5' RACE reads in MiXCR, keeping a single row per CDR3 protein. The sample lists about 20,000 distinct CDR3 sequences; 3.5% to 5% were seen once. RNA was extracted from 2 to 2.5 ml of whole blood of healthy adults. An oligonucleotide containing a UMI was ligated to the 3' end of TCR cDNA. There are 13 residues in the CDR3. V trimming: 5 bases; J trimming: 6 bases; junction bases outside the gene matches: 6. Germline lookup yields CDR1 MNHNY and CDR2 SVGAGI (reference sequence).

The V gene is TRBV6-6, the J gene TRBJ1-1; 7 bases agree with TRBD1. The receptor comes from a male donor in good health. The CDR3 sequence: CASSQGQPPEAFF. CDR3 coding DNA: TGTGCCAGCAGTCAGGGACAGCCCCCTGAAGCTTTCTTT.